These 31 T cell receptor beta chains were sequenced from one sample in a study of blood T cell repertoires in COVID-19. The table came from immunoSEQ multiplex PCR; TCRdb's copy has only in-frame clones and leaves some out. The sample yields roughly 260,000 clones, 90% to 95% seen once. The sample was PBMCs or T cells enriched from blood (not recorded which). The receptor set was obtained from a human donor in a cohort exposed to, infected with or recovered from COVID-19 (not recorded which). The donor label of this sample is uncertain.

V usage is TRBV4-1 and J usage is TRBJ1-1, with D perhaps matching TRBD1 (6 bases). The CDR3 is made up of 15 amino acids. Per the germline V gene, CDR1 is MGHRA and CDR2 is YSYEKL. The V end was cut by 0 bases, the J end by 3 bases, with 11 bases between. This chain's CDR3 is CASSQESGGHTEAFF. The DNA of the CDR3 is TGCGCCAGCAGCCAAGAATCGGGGGGGCACACTGAAGCTTTCTTT.

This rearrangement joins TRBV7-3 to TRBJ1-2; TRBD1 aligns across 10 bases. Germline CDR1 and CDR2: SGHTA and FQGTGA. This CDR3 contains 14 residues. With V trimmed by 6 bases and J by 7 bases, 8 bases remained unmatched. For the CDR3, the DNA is TGTGCCAGCAGTTCCGGGACAGGGGTATTTGGCTACACCTTC. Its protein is CASSSGTGVFGYTF.

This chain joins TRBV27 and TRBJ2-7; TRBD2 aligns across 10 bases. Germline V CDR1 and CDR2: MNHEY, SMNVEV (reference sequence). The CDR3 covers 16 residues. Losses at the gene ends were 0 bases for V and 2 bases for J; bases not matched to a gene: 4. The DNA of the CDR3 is TGTGCCAGCAGTTTATCCTTGACTAGCGGGCCCTACGAGCAGTACTTC. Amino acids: CASSLSLTSGPYEQYF.

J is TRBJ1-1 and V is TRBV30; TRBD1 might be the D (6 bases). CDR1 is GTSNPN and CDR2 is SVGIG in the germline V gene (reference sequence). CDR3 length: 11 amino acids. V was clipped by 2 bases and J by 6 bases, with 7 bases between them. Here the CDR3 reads CAWSTGPEAFF. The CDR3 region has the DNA TGTGCCTGGAGTACAGGGCCTGAAGCTTTCTTT.

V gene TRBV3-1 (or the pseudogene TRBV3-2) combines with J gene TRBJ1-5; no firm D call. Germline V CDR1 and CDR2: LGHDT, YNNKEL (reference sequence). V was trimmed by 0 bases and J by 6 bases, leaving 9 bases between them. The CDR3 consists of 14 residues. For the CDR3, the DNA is TGTGCCAGCAGCCAAGACTCAGGTGGTCAGCCCCAGCATTTT. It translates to CASSQDSGGQPQHF.

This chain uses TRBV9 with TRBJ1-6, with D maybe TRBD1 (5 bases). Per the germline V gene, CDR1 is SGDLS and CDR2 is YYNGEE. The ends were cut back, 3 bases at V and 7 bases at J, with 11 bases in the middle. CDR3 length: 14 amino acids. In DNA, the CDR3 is TGTGCCAGCAGCGCGGGGGAGCCCAATTCACCCCTCCACTTT. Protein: CASSAGEPNSPLHF.

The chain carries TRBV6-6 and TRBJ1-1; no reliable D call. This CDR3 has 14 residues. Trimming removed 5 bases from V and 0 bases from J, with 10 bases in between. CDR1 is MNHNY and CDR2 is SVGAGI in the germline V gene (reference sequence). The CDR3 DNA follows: TGTGCCAGCAGTCCCAGACTGCTGAACACTGAAGCTTTCTTT. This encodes CASSPRLLNTEAFF.

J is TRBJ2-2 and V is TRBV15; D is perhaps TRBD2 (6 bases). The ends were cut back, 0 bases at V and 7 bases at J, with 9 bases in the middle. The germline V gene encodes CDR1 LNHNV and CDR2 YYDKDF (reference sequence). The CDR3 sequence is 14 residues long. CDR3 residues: CATSRDWRDGELFF. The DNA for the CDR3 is TGTGCCACCAGCAGAGATTGGCGGGACGGGGAGCTGTTTTTT.

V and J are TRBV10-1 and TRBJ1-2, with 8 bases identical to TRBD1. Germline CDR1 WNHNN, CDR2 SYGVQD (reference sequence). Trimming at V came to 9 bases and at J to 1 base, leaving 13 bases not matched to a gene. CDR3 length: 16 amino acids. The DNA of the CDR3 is TGCGCCAGTGAGTGGGGGGACAGGACGTTTAACTATGGCTACACCTTC. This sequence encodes CASEWGDRTFNYGYTF.

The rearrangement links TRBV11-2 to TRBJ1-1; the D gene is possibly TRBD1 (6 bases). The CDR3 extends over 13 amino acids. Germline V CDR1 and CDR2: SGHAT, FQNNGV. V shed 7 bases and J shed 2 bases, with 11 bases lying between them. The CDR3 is CASIRTANTEAFF. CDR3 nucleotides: TGTGCCAGCATTCGGACAGCCAACACTGAAGCTTTCTTT. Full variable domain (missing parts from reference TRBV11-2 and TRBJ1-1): EAGVAQSPRYKIIEKRQSVAFWCNPISGHATLYWYQQILGQGPKLLIQFQNNGVVDDSQLPKDRFSAERLKGVDSTLKIQPAKLEDSAVYLCASIRTANTEAFFGQGTRLTVV.

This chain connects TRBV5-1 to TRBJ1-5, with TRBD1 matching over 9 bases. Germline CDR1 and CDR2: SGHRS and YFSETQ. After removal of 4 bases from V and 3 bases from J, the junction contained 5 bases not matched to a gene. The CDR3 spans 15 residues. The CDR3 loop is CASSAGQGANQPQHF. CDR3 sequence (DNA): TGCGCCAGCAGCGCGGGACAGGGAGCCAATCAGCCCCAGCATTTT.

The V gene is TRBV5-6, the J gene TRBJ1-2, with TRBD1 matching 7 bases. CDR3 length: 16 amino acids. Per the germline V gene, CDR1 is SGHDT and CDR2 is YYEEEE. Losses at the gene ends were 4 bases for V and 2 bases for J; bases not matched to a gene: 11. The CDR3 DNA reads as TGTGCCAGCAGCCCCCGGGACAGAACCCCGAACTATGGCTACACCTTC. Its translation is CASSPRDRTPNYGYTF.

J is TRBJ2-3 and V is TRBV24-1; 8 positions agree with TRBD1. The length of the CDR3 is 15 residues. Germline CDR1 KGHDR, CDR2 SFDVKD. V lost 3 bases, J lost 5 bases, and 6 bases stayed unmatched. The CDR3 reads CATSDADRDGDTQYF. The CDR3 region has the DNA TGTGCCACCAGTGATGCGGACAGGGATGGAGATACGCAGTATTTT.

CDR3: CASSSLTGGQADTQYF. DNA of the CDR3: TGTGCCAGCAGCTCCCTGACGGGGGGGCAGGCAGATACGCAGTATTTT. The rearrangement links TRBV7-3 to TRBJ2-3, with 8 bases identical to TRBD2. The germline V gene encodes CDR1 SGHTA and CDR2 FQGTGA. CDR3 length: 16 amino acids. Germline trimming cut 4 bases from V and 4 bases from J; bases unmatched to any gene: 10.

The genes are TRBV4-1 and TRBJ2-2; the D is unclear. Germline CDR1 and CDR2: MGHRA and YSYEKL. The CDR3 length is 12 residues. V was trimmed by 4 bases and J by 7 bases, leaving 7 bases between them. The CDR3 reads CASSPLLGELFF. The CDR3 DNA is TGCGCCAGCAGCCCACTTCTCGGGGAGCTGTTTTTT.

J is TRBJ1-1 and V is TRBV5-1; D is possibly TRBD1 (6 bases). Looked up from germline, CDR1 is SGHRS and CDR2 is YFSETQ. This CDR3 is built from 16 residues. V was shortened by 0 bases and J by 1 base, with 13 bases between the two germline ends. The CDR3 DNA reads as TGCGCCAGCAGCTTGGGCAGGGGTGGGTGGAACACTGAAGCTTTCTTT. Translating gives CASSLGRGGWNTEAFF.

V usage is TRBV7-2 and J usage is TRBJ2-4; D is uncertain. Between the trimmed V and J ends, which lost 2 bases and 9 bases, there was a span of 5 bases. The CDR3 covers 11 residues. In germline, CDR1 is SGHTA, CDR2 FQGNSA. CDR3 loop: CASSLSVIQYF. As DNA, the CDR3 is TGTGCCAGCAGCTTATCGGTCATTCAGTACTTC.

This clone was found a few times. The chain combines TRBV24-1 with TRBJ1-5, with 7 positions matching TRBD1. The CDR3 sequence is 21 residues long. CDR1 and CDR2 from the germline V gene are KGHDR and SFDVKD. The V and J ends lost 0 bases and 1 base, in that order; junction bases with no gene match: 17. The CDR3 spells CATSDLLGRQGPRWSNQPQHF. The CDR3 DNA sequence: TGTGCCACCAGTGATTTGCTGGGGCGACAGGGTCCCAGGTGGAGCAATCAGCCCCAGCATTTT.

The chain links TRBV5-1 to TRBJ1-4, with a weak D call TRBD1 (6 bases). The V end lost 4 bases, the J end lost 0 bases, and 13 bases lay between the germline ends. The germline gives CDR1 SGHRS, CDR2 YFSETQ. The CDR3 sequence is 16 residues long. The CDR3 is CASSRSGDATNEKLFF. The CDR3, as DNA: TGCGCCAGCAGCCGCTCAGGGGATGCAACTAATGAAAAACTGTTTTTT.

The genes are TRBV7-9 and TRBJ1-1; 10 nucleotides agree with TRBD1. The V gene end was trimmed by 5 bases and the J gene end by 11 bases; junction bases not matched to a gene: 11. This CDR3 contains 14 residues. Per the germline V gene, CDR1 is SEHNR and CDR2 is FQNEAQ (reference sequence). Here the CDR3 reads CASSIGTGVFRAFF. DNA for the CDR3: TGTGCCAGCAGCATCGGGACAGGGGTATTTCGGGCTTTCTTT.

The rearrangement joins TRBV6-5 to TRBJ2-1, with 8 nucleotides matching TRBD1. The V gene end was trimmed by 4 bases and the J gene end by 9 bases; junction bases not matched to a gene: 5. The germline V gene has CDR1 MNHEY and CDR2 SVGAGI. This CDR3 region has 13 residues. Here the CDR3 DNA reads TGTGCCAGCAGTTTTATTACAGGGGGTGAGCAGTTCTTC. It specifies CASSFITGGEQFF.

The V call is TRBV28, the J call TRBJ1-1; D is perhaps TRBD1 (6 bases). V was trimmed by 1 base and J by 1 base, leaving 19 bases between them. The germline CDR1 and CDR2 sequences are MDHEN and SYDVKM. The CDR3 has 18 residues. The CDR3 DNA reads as TGTGCCAGCAGTTTATCCTTTTTCGGCAGGGGAAAGAACACTGAAGCTTTCTTT. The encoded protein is CASSLSFFGRGKNTEAFF. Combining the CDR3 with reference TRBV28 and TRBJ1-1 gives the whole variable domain DVKVTQSSRYLVKRTGEKVFLECVQDMDHENMFWYRQDPGLGLRLIYFSYDVKMKEKGDIPEGYSVSREKKERFSLILESASTNQTSMYLCASSLSFFGRGKNTEAFFGQGTRLTVV.

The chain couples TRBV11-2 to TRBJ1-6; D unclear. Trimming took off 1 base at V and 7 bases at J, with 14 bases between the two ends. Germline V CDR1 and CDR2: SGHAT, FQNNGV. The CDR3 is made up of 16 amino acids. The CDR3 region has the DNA TGTGCCAGCAGCTTAGGGGCACTAGCGCTGAATTCACCCCTCCACTTT. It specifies CASSLGALALNSPLHF.

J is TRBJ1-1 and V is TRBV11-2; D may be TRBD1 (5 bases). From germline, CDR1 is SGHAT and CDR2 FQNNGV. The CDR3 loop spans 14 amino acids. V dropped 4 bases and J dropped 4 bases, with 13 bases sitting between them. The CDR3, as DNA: TGTGCCAGCAGCTGGAGGGGTATCGGCACTGAAGCTTTCTTT. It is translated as CASSWRGIGTEAFF. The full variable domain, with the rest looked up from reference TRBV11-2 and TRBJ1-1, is EAGVAQSPRYKIIEKRQSVAFWCNPISGHATLYWYQQILGQGPKLLIQFQNNGVVDDSQLPKDRFSAERLKGVDSTLKIQPAKLEDSAVYLCASSWRGIGTEAFFGQGTRLTVV.

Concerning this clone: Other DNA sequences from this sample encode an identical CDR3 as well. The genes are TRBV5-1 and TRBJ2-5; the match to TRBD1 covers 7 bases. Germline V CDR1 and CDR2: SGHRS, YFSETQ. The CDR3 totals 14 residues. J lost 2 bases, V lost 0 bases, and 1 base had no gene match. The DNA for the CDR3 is TGCGCCAGCAGCTTGGGCAGGGGGCAAGAGACCCAGTACTTC. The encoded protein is CASSLGRGQETQYF.

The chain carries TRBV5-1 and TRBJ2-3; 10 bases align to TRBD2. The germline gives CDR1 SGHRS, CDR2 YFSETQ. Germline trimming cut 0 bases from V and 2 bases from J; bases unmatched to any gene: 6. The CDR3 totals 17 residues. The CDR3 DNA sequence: TGCGCCAGCAGCTTGGTTCCTAGCGGGGGCGACACAGATACGCAGTATTTT. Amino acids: CASSLVPSGGDTDTQYF.

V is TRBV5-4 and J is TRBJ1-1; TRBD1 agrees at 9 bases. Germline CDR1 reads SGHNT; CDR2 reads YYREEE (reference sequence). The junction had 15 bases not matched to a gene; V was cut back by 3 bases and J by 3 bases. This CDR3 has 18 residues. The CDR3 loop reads CASSSPSGTGYGDTEAFF. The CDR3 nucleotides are TGTGCCAGCAGCTCCCCCTCCGGGACAGGGTACGGAGACACTGAAGCTTTCTTT.

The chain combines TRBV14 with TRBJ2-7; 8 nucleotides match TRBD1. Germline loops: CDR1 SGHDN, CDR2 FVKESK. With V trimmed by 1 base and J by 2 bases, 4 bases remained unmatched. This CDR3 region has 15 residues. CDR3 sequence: CASSQAGGGTYEQYF. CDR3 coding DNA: TGTGCCAGCAGCCAAGCAGGGGGCGGCACCTACGAGCAGTACTTC.

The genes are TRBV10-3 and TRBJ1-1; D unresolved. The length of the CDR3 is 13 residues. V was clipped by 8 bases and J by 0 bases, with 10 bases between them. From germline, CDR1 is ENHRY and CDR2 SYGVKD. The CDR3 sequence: CAIEANLNTEAFF. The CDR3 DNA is TGTGCCATCGAGGCCAATTTGAACACTGAAGCTTTCTTT.

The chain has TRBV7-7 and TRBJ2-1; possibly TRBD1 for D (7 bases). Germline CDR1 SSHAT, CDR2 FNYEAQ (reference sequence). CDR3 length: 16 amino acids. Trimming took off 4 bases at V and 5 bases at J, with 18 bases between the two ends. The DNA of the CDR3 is TGTGCCAGCAGCTGGGACAGCTCCAGGGGGGACAATGAGCAGTTCTTC. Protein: CASSWDSSRGDNEQFF.

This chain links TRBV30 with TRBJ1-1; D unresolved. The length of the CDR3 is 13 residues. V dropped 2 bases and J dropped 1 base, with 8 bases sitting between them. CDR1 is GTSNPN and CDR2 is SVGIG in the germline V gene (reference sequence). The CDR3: CAWSFAGNTEAFF. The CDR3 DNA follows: TGTGCCTGGAGTTTCGCAGGGAACACTGAAGCTTTCTTT.